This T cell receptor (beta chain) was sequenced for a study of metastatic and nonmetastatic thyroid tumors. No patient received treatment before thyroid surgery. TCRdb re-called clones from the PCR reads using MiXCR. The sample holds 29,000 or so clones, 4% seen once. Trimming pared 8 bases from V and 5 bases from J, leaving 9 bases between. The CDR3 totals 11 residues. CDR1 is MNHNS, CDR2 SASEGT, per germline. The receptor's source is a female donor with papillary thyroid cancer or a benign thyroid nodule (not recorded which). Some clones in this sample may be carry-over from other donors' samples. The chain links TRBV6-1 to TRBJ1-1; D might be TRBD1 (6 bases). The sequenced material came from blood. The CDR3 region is CASLGGTEAFF. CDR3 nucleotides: TGTGCCAGCTTAGGGGGGACTGAAGCTTTCTTT.